This T cell receptor beta chain was obtained from a study of blood T cell repertoires in COVID-19. In the study overall: Donors in the United States, Italy and Spain gave samples during acute or convalescent COVID-19.

This table comes from immunoSEQ multiplex PCR, and its TCRdb copy is limited to in-frame clones, with some not included. The table shows 60,000 to 75,000 clones, with roughly 86% occurring only once. The V end lost 4 bases, the J end lost 5 bases, and 14 bases lay between the germline ends. This CDR3 contains 15 residues. Per germline, CDR1 SEHNR and CDR2 FQNEAQ (reference sequence). This TCR derives from an older woman with acute or convalescent COVID-19. The material sequenced was peripheral blood. The chain has TRBV7-9 and TRBJ1-4, with TRBD1 as a possible D gene (6 bases). CDR3: CASSSEGGGNEKLFF. CDR3 bases: TGTGCCAGCAGCTCAGAGGGAGGGGGGAATGAAAAACTGTTTTTT.